This entry concerns a single TCR beta chain. Its antigen specificity is not known. Base qualities are not provided; no much larger clone lies one nucleotide away. Each collaborating institution followed its own protocols to collect whole blood in K2EDTA tubes. Collaborator samples were shipped for TCRbeta analysis as frozen whole blood, isolated PBMCs, or DNA extracted from either sample type. TCRbeta CDR3 regions were amplified from genomic DNA by means of the immunoSEQ Assay, a bias-controlled multiplex PCR. The study's own analysis went as follows. Within the assay, amplification of reference gene primers was used to estimate how many nucleated cells each sample contained. To quantify the absolute abundance of each unique TCRbeta CDR3 rearrangement, sequence reads were collapsed and filtered. For each sample, productive Simpson clonality was calculated as the square root of Simpson's diversity index over productive rearrangements. This is the immuneACCESS table as TCRdb keeps it, with only in-frame sequences that have V and J called. A part of the clones is gone; compared with another copy, unresolved V genes explain less than half, and the rest is unexplained. V and J calls and clone size come straight from that table; D and trimming were deduced from the DNA. The sample table lists 250,000 to 300,000 clones, approximately 80% of them with a count of one. The top ten clonotypes cover roughly 2.9% of the sample.

Ends trimmed: V by 5 bases, J by 2 bases; bases unmatched to a gene: 5. Counted from cysteine to phenylalanine, this CDR3 has 14 amino acids. CDR3 DNA only is kept here, 42 bases in frame from base 1. As encoded in the germline V gene, CDR1 is MNHEY while CDR2 is SVGAGI. The sample is drawn from a study of blood T cell repertoires in COVID-19 (dated by TCRdb to the early 2020s). Describing the broader study: Samples from collaborators originated in the United States, Italy and Spain and spanned both the acute and convalescent phases of COVID-19. Subjects who had been exposed to COVID-19, were actively infected with it, or had recovered from it provided the deeply sampled blood TCRbeta repertoires that made up the dataset. The material from the prospective study consisted of cDNA or gDNA derived from T cells, B-cell-depleted T cells, or PBMCs. A freely available public database, intended as a resource for researchers studying the immune response to SARS-CoV-2, is where the repertoires were released. Nearly every sample came with metadata listing a de-identified subject ID, COVID-19 status, age in years and sex. Where available, HLA class I and class II types were taken from metadata supplied by the sample provider and were not determined by assay-based typing. The samples were drawn from the first 160 participants of the ongoing ImmuneRACE study and from some 1,300 subjects provided by 6 global collaborators.

General conclusions and limits of the study: How much clinical and demographic metadata was included differed by source and by participant, and the metadata was provided uncurated.

The V and J genes are TRBV6-5 and TRBJ2-5; 7 bases in the middle match TRBD2. The clonotype comes from a woman in her fifties or sixties with active or convalescent COVID-19. Input material: peripheral blood. The CDR3 in this case is CASSRRTRQETQYF. The bases read TGTGCCAGCAGTCGACGGACTAGACAAGAGACCCAGTACTTC.